Presented here are 9 T cell receptor beta chains from one specimen sequenced in a study of CXCR3-negative and CXCR3-positive naive CD8 T cells. Study-level points and caveats: For CXCR3-positive naive cells, TRB CDR3s were more hydrophobic than those of CXCR3-negative naive cells.

The antigens of these receptors remain unknown. The libraries of TRB cDNA were constructed through 5' RACE using UMI labels. Following a re-call of the 5' RACE reads, TCRdb has one entry per CDR3 protein and lacks DNA. The repertoire table contains under 150,000 distinct CDR3 sequences. Sequences were obtained from naive CXCR3+ CD8+ T cells from blood. Specified subset: CD45RO-CCR7+CD27+CD95- naive CD8+ T cells expressing CXCR3 (TNR3+). All receptors derive from a human donor in good health. Some clones in this sample may be carry-over from other donors' samples.

The chain links TRBV24-1 to TRBJ2-1; the D gene TCRdb calls, TRBD2, cannot be checked with no DNA. Germline values: CDR1 KGHDR, CDR2 SFDVKD. CDR3 length equals 16 residues. CDR3: CATSLSGLAGEDEQFF.

The J gene is TRBJ2-5, the V gene TRBV29-1; the D call from TCRdb, TRBD1, cannot be confirmed without DNA. The CDR3 covers 14 residues. The V gene's germline CDR1 is SQVTM and CDR2 ANQGSEA. The CDR3 region is CSVEDPQAVETQYF.

The chain uses TRBV29-1 and TRBJ1-2. Germline V lookup: CDR1 SQVTM, CDR2 ANQGSEA. The CDR3 totals 12 residues. The CDR3 reads CSAKLTGTGYTF.

The CDR3: CASSKCRGSYNSPLHF. The chain combines TRBV21-1 with TRBJ1-6. TRBV21-1 is classified as a pseudogene. The CDR3 sequence is 16 residues long.

V gene TRBV24-1 combines with J gene TRBJ1-2. CDR3 length equals 12 residues. The V gene's germline CDR1 is KGHDR and CDR2 SFDVKD. The CDR3: CATSDLNYGYTF.

The V call is TRBV7-7, the J call TRBJ2-1. Per germline, CDR1 SSHAT and CDR2 FNYEAQ (reference sequence). This CDR3 has 15 residues. The CDR3 spells CASSYDKADSNEQFF.

This chain connects TRBV6-6 to TRBJ2-1; TCRdb calls TRBD2, which cannot be checked without DNA. The CDR3 sequence is 17 residues long. The V gene's germline CDR1 is MNHNY and CDR2 SVGAGI (reference sequence). Here the CDR3 reads CASSQLGVAGAYNEQFF.

This chain links TRBV20-1 with TRBJ2-1; TCRdb names TRBD1, which stays unverified in the absence of DNA. Germline V gene data show CDR1 as DFQATT and CDR2 as SNEGSKA (reference sequence). CDR3 length equals 16 residues. The CDR3 protein is CSARFLWDRGFGEQFF.

The chain carries TRBV12-3 or TRBV12-4 and TRBJ2-7; no DNA is available, so the TRBD1 call from TCRdb remains unchecked. This CDR3 is 13 amino acids long. The CDR3 reads CASSPGFPYEQYF.